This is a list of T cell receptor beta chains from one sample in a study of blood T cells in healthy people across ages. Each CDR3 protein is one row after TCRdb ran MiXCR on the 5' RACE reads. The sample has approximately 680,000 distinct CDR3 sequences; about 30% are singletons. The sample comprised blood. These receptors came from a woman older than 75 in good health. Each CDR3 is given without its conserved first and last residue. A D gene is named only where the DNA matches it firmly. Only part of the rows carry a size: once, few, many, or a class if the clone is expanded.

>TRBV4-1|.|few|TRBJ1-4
ASSQFWGGVTNEKLF
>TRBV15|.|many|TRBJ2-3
ATSRDYDFTASTDTQY
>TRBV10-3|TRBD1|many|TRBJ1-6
AISRGTGANSPLH
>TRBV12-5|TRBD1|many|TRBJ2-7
ASGSGQGRYEQY
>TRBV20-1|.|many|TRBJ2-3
SAGGQTLTDTQY
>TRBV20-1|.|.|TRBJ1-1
SARASSSEAF
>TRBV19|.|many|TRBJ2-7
ASSPGARYEQY
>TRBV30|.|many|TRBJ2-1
AWLHRDLQF
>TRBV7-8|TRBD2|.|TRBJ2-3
ASSVQPPGGVTDTQY
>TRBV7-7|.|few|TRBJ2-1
ASSLEHGTANEQF
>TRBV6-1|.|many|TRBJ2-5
ASRDFAGTQY
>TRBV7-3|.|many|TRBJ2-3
ASSLRGSGTDTQY
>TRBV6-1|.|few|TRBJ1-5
ASSERKGHPAGQPQH
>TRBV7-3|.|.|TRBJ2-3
ASSLRGQY
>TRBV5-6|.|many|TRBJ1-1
ASSLKIRNEAF
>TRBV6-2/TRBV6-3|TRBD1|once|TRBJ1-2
ASSAPGQESCYGYT
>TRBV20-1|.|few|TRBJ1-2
SARERGTSGPYT
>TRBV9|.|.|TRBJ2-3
ASSVRPESTDTQY
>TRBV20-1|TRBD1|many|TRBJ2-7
SATGTGGPYEQY
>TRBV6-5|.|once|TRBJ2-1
ATRDFKETRF
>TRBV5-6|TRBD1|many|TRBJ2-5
ASSTPGQGSETQY
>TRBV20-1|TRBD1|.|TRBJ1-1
SARLTGGTEAF
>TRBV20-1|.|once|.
TRVRGINLFEQY
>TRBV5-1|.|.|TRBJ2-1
ASSGRTGSSYNEQF